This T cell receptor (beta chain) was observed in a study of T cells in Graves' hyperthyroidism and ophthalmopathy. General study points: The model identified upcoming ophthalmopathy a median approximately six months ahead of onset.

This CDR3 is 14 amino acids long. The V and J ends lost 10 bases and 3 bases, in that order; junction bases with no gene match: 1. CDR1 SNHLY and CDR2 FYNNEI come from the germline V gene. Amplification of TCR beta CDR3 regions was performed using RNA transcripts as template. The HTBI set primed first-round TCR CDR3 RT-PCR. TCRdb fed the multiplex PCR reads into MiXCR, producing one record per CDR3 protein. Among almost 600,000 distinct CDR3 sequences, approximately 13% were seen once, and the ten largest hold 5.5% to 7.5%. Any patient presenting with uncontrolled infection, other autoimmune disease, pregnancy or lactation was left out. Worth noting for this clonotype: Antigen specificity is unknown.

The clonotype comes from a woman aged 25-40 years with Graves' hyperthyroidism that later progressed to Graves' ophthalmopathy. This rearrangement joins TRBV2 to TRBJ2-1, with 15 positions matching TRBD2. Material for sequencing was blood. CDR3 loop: CAKGLAGGYNEQFF. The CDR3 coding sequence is TGTGCCAAGGGACTAGCGGGGGGCTACAATGAGCAGTTCTTC.